The 26 T cell receptor beta chains below all came from one sample that was sequenced in a study of Graves' ophthalmopathy and Graves' hyperthyroidism. The sequenced template was RNA, covering the TCR beta CDR3 region. In the first round, RT-PCR was carried out with HTBI primers, and a multiplex PCR formed the second round. TCRdb reanalysed the multiplex PCR reads using MiXCR and keeps one entry per CDR3 protein. The sample has 300,000 to 400,000 distinct CDR3 sequences, 17% seen once. The sequenced sample consisted of peripheral blood. Receptors were obtained from an adult man with Graves' ophthalmopathy.

This clonotype was counted ten times or more. This chain links TRBV7-2 with TRBJ2-7, with TRBD2 identical over 7 bases. CDR3 length equals 13 residues. With 1 base clipped from V and 6 bases from J, the junction kept 3 bases outside the gene matches. Germline values: CDR1 SGHTA, CDR2 FQGNSA. The CDR3 spells CASSLGLATEQYF. CDR3 bases: TGTGCCAGCAGCTTAGGACTAGCCACCGAGCAGTACTTC. Combining the CDR3 with reference TRBV7-2 and TRBJ2-7 gives the whole variable domain GAGVSQSPSNKVTEKGKDVELRCDPISGHTALYWYRQSLGQGLEFLIYFQGNSAPDKSGLPSDRFSAERTGGSVSTLTIQRTQQEDSAVYLCASSLGLATEQYFGPGTRLTVT.

This clonotype was observed at least ten times. The chain employs TRBV28 and TRBJ2-5, with D tentatively TRBD2 (6 bases). This CDR3 has 11 residues. Germline V gives CDR1 MDHEN, CDR2 SYDVKM. The germline V and J ends were trimmed by 2 bases and 9 bases, with 7 bases remaining between them. CDR3 in amino acids: CASSLGEAQYF. The CDR3 nucleotides are TGTGCCAGCAGTTTAGGGGAGGCCCAGTACTTC.

At least ten counts were recorded for this clonotype. This chain connects TRBV12-3 or TRBV12-4 to TRBJ2-2, with D unresolved. V was trimmed by 0 bases and J by 7 bases, leaving 3 bases between them. CDR3 size: 12 residues. This chain's CDR3 is CASSLAIGELFF. As DNA, the CDR3 is TGTGCCAGCAGTTTAGCAATCGGGGAGCTGTTTTTT.

In this sample, this clonotype turned up many times. The V and J genes are TRBV6-5 and TRBJ1-2; D is unclear. Germline V gene data show CDR1 as MNHEY and CDR2 as SVGAGI. There are 13 residues in the CDR3. Trimming removed 6 bases from V and 5 bases from J, with 13 bases in between. For the CDR3, the DNA is TGTGCCAGCAGAAGGAGCGATGATTATGGCTACACCTTC. Amino acids: CASRRSDDYGYTF.

This clonotype was observed at least ten times. The chain combines TRBV12-3 or TRBV12-4 with TRBJ1-3; no reliable D call. V was cut by 5 bases and J by 1 base, with 9 bases left in between. The CDR3 loop spans 14 amino acids. The CDR3 sequence: CASSPRRSGNTIYF. CDR3 nucleotide sequence: TGTGCCAGCAGTCCACGGAGATCTGGAAACACCATATATTTT.

This clonotype came up many times. The V call is TRBV7-2, the J call TRBJ2-5, with 7 bases lining up with TRBD2. The germline V gene has CDR1 SGHTA and CDR2 FQGNSA. J lost 5 bases, V lost 5 bases, and 11 bases had no gene match. The CDR3 has 15 residues. CDR3 protein: CASSLGTILTETQYF. CDR3 DNA: TGTGCCAGCAGCCTTGGGACTATCCTAACCGAGACCCAGTACTTC.

This clonotype has ten or more counts. V is TRBV28 and J is TRBJ2-7; tentatively, D is TRBD1 (6 bases). Trimming left V 3 bases short and J 2 bases short, with 20 bases between. This CDR3 is 17 amino acids long. Germline values: CDR1 MDHEN, CDR2 SYDVKM. The DNA for the CDR3 is TGTGCCAGCAGTTTGGGGGCCCGCCACCCTACTCCCTACGAGCAGTACTTC. This gives the protein CASSLGARHPTPYEQYF.

The gene calls are TRBV20-1 and TRBJ2-7; 8 bases line up with TRBD1. The CDR3 sequence is 13 residues long. J was trimmed by 5 bases and V by 7 bases; bases with no gene match: 10. Germline values: CDR1 DFQATT, CDR2 SNEGSKA (reference sequence). The CDR3 bases are TGCAGTGGGATCCGGGACAGGATTAACGAGCAGTACTTC. This translates into CSGIRDRINEQYF.

This clonotype was observed at least ten times. The chain has TRBV19 and TRBJ1-5; no clear D gene. V was shortened by 1 base and J by 6 bases, with 16 bases between the two germline ends. The CDR3 covers 16 residues. Per the germline V gene, CDR1 is LNHDA and CDR2 is SQIVND (reference sequence). As DNA, the CDR3 is TGTGCCAGTAGTATAGTAGGTCAACTCCGGGGTCAGCCCCAGCATTTT. This codes for CASSIVGQLRGQPQHF. The full variable domain, rest sourced from reference TRBV19 and TRBJ1-5, is DGGITQSPKYLFRKEGQNVTLSCEQNLNHDAMYWYRQDPGQGLRLIYYSQIVNDFQKGDIAEGYSVSREKKESFPLTVTSAQKNPTAFYLCASSIVGQLRGQPQHFGDGTRLSIL.

This clonotype was observed many times. The V call is TRBV11-1, the J call TRBJ2-5; D uncertain. Germline V gene lookup returns CDR1 SGHAT and CDR2 FQDESV (reference sequence). The CDR3 runs to 15 residues. Trimming took off 1 base at V and 1 base at J, with 10 bases between the two ends. The CDR3 DNA follows: TGTGCCAGCAGCTTAGTGCAGACTCTCCAAGAGACCCAGTACTTC. Amino acid sequence: CASSLVQTLQETQYF.

V gene TRBV12-3 or TRBV12-4 combines with J gene TRBJ1-5; D gene uncertain. Trimming left V 11 bases short and J 5 bases short, with 16 bases between. The CDR3 sequence is 13 residues long. The CDR3 loop is CAARRGMDQPQHF. CDR3 DNA sequence: TGTGCCGCTAGGCGAGGGATGGATCAGCCCCAGCATTTT.

This clonotype was counted at least ten times. The rearrangement links TRBV5-1 to TRBJ2-5; D perhaps matches TRBD2 (5 bases). This CDR3 has 18 residues. Trimming cost V 3 bases and J 1 base, with 22 bases left between them. Germline values: CDR1 SGHRS, CDR2 YFSETQ. CDR3 nucleotides: TGCGCCAGCAGCTCGAGCGTTGCGGGTCTTGGTTTCCAAGAGACCCAGTACTTC. It codes for CASSSSVAGLGFQETQYF.

This clonotype was counted at least ten times. The V gene is TRBV20-1, the J gene TRBJ2-5, with 7 bases lining up with TRBD2. The CDR3 sequence is 14 residues long. The V segment lost 3 bases and the J segment 1 base; nucleotides outside the gene matches: 5. CDR1 is DFQATT, CDR2 SNEGSKA, per germline (reference sequence). CDR3 coding DNA: TGCAGTGCTAGCACCCTAGCGGTCCAAGAGACCCAGTACTTC. Protein product: CSASTLAVQETQYF.

In its sample, this clonotype was seen many times. The V and J genes are TRBV4-1 and TRBJ2-2, with no clear D. V was pared by 0 bases and J by 4 bases, with 15 bases between. This CDR3 spans 17 amino acids. CDR1 and CDR2 (germline): MGHRA, YSYEKL. In DNA, the CDR3 is TGCGCCAGCAGCCAAGAATTGGGAAATCGGGTCACCGGGGAGCTGTTTTTT. It translates to CASSQELGNRVTGELFF.

This clonotype was recorded many times. This rearrangement joins TRBV12-3 or TRBV12-4 to TRBJ2-5, with 8 positions matching TRBD2. The CDR3 contains 15 residues. V shed 5 bases, J shed 1 base, and the junction held 6 bases outside the gene matches. CDR3 in DNA: TGTGCCAGCAGTCCGCGTACTAGCGGCCAAGAGACCCAGTACTTC. This encodes CASSPRTSGQETQYF.

This clonotype was detected many times. The chain joins TRBV4-1 to TRBJ1-3, with D perhaps TRBD1 (6 bases). Trimming took off 1 base at V and 3 bases at J, with 10 bases between the two ends. Germline assignment: CDR1 MGHRA and CDR2 YSYEKL. The CDR3 sequence is 15 residues long. The CDR3 is CASSQVGGSGNTIYF. Here the CDR3 DNA reads TGCGCCAGCAGCCAAGTAGGGGGTAGTGGAAACACCATATATTTT.

The chain employs TRBV29-1 and TRBJ2-2; tentatively, D is TRBD1 (5 bases). V lost 0 bases and J 7 bases, leaving 15 bases between the germline ends. Per germline, CDR1 SQVTM and CDR2 ANQGSEA. The CDR3 has 15 amino acids. CDR3 loop: CSVEDRSGLHGELFF. The CDR3 DNA follows: TGCAGCGTTGAAGATCGTTCAGGGCTCCACGGGGAGCTGTTTTTT.

This clonotype was observed many times. The chain uses TRBV10-3 and TRBJ1-2; D gene ambiguous. The CDR3 has 12 amino acids. The germline V gene has CDR1 ENHRY and CDR2 SYGVKD. V gave up 10 bases and J gave up 8 bases, with 17 bases separating them. Here the CDR3 reads CATSPATGGYTF. The CDR3 nucleotides are TGTGCCACCTCTCCGGCGACGGGAGGCTACACCTTC.

The chain couples TRBV11-2 to TRBJ2-5, with 8 bases fitting TRBD2. V lost 5 bases to trimming and J lost 2 bases; unmatched junction nucleotides: 10. The CDR3 length is 16 residues. Per germline, CDR1 SGHAT and CDR2 FQNNGV. The CDR3 DNA is TGTGCCAGCAGCGCCCGACCAGCGGGAGTGCAAGAGACCCAGTACTTC. Protein sequence: CASSARPAGVQETQYF.

Ten or more counts support this clonotype. The chain carries TRBV10-3 and TRBJ1-5; 10 bases are shared with TRBD1. Losses at the gene ends were 2 bases for V and 6 bases for J; bases not matched to a gene: 1. Per germline, CDR1 ENHRY and CDR2 SYGVKD. There are 14 residues in the CDR3. CDR3 DNA sequence: TGTGCCATCAGTGAGGGGGACAGGGGTCAGCCCCAGCATTTT. This encodes CAISEGDRGQPQHF.

CDR3 bases: TGTGCCACCAGCCTAGCGGGACTGAGAGAGACCCAGTACTTC. Translated, it gives CATSLAGLRETQYF. The V gene is TRBV15, the J gene TRBJ2-5; the match to TRBD2 covers 9 bases. The V gene end was trimmed by 5 bases and the J gene end by 4 bases; junction bases not matched to a gene: 5. This CDR3 has 14 amino acids. Per germline, CDR1 LNHNV and CDR2 YYDKDF (reference sequence).

The V gene is TRBV11-2, the J gene TRBJ2-2; D unclear. Trimming left V 3 bases short and J 1 base short, with 15 bases between. The CDR3 is 17 residues long. Germline lookup yields CDR1 SGHAT and CDR2 FQNNGV. The CDR3 nucleotides read TGTGCCAGCAGCTTCAACCGACTCGCCTTGAACACCGGGGAGCTGTTTTTT. Its translation is CASSFNRLALNTGELFF. The full variable domain, rest sourced from reference TRBV11-2 and TRBJ2-2, is EAGVAQSPRYKIIEKRQSVAFWCNPISGHATLYWYQQILGQGPKLLIQFQNNGVVDDSQLPKDRFSAERLKGVDSTLKIQPAKLEDSAVYLCASSFNRLALNTGELFFGEGSRLTVL.

This clonotype was seen ten or more times. The J gene is TRBJ1-1, the V gene TRBV4-3, with D hard to call. The CDR3 totals 13 residues. Germline CDR1 reads LGHNA; CDR2 reads YSLEER. Trimming removed 0 bases from V and 1 base from J, with 3 bases in between. This CDR3 is CASSQEWNTEAFF. The CDR3 nucleotides read TGCGCCAGCAGCCAAGAATGGAACACTGAAGCTTTCTTT.

This clonotype has at least ten counts. The chain recombines TRBV7-9 with TRBJ1-2; 7 nucleotides line up with TRBD1. Germline V lookup: CDR1 SEHNR, CDR2 FQNEAQ (reference sequence). The CDR3 totals 13 residues. V shed 1 base, J shed 8 bases, and the junction held 4 bases outside the gene matches. The CDR3 nucleotides are TGTGCCAGCAGCTTAGAGGGGGCTCGAGGCTACACCTTC. This encodes CASSLEGARGYTF.

This clonotype was observed many times. The rearrangement links TRBV30 to TRBJ2-7; TRBD1 aligns across 7 bases. Trimming cost V 0 bases and J 6 bases; bases outside gene matches: 2. The CDR3 is 12 residues long. CDR1 is GTSNPN, CDR2 SVGIG, per germline (reference sequence). In DNA, the CDR3 is TGTGCCTGGAGTGTTAGACAGGGCGAGCAGTACTTC. Protein sequence: CAWSVRQGEQYF.

This clonotype was detected many times. The chain joins TRBV18 to TRBJ1-2, with D hard to call. The CDR3 covers 14 residues. Trimming shortened V by 2 bases and J by 4 bases, and 11 bases separated the two germline ends. Germline CDR1 and CDR2: KGHSH and LQKENI. The CDR3 coding sequence is TGTGCCAGCTCACCAAGGGAGGCGGCCTATGGCTACACCTTC. Its protein is CASSPREAAYGYTF.